This T cell receptor beta chain derives from a study of Ad26.COV2.S vaccination and SARS-CoV-2 variants. Treatment: over 15 received Ad26.COV2.S at low or high dose, single or two shots; 5 received placebo; per-sample allocation not given. Sampling occurred on day 63 after the first vaccine or placebo injection. The study used a vaccine consisting of an Ad26 vector that expressed Wuhan-strain SARS-CoV-2 spike. Study results and caveats: Post-vaccination breadth of spike-specific CD8+ and CD4+ T cell responses was reportedly substantial. TCR breadth and depth analyses may have underestimated total T cell responses. Placebo recipients showed lower spike-specific TCR breadth than vaccinees.

Trimming took 2 bases from V and 2 from J, leaving 2 bases between them. The germline V gene has CDR1 SGHDT and CDR2 YYEEEE. The CDR3 has 13 amino acids. Notes on this clone: No antigen is known for it. Other nucleotide sequences from this sample produce the same CDR3.

Using immunoSEQ multiplex PCR, the repertoire was profiled, and TCRdb retains in-frame clones only, with some absent. The table records about 410,000 clones, 89% of them present only once. The sequence was obtained from a person aged 18-65 years who received the Ad26.COV2.S COVID-19 vaccine or a placebo. The sample in question was peripheral blood, obtained in a trial of Ad26.COV2.S vaccine versus placebo. V is TRBV5-6 and J is TRBJ2-6; D not resolved. The CDR3 loop is CASSFAGANVLTF. The DNA of the CDR3 is TGTGCCAGCAGCTTCGCTGGGGCCAACGTCCTGACTTTC.